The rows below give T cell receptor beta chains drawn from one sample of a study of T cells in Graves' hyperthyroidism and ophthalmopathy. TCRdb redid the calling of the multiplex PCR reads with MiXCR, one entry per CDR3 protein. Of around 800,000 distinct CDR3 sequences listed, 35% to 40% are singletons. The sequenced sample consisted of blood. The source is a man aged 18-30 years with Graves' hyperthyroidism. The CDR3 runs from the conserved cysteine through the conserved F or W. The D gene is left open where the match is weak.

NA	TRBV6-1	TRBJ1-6	CASSSYTSASPLHF
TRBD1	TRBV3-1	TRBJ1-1	CASSQEDRGSTEAFF
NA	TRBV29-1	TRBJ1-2	CSVATGALYGYTF
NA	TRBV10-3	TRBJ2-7	CAIGQPYYEQYF
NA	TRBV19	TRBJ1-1	CASTERRGRTEAFF
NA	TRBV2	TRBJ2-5	CAVQAETQYF
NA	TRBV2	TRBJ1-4	CASREGRTNEKLFF
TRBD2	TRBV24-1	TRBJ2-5	CATSESGTSGVGSFDPETQYF
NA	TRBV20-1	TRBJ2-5	CSARVRGLETQYF
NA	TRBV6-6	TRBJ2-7	CASSESDYSYEQYF
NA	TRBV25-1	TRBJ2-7	CASSAGTTFYEQYF
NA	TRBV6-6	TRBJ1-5	CASSYDQGSQPQHF
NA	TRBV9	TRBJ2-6	CASSPPDVARANVLTF
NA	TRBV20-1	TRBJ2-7	CSAREKPGMGEQYF
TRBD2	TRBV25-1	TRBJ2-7	CASSEEWGLAGSYEQYF
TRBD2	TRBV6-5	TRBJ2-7	CASSYRTSGNGYEQYF
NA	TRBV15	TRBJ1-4	CATSREYGAANEKLFF
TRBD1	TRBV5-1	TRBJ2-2	CASSSGQDANTGELFF
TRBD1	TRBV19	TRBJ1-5	CASSITPGQSSNQPQHF
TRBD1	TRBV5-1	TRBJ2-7	CASRDGQGHEQYF
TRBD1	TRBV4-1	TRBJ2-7	CASSPGTDFYEQYF
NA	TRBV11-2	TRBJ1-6	CAREPTSPLHF
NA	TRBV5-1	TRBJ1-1	CASSPGEATEAFF
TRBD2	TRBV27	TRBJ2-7	CASSPAGVGKYF
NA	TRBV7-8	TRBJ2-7	CASSLANWEGDFPYEQYF
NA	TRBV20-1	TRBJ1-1	CSARFTLNTEAFF
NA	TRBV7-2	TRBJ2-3	CASSLGATSTDTQYF